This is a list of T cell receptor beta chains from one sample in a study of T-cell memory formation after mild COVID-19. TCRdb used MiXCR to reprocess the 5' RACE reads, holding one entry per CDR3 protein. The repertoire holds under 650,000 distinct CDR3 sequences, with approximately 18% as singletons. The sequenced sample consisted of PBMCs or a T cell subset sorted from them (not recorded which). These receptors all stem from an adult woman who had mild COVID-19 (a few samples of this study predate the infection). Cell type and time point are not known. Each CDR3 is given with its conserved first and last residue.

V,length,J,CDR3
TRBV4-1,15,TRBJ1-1,CASSQPLDRNTEAFF
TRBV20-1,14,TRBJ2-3,CSARQGWGTDTQYF
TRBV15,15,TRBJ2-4,CATSRQETGSHIQYF
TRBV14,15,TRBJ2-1,CASSHSGTSGGPLFF
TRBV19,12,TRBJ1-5,CASSIIGQPQHF
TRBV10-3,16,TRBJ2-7,CAISEPEGGRWGEQYF
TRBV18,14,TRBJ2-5,CASSPFEGPETQYF
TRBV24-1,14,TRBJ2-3,CATSDPGRTDTQYF
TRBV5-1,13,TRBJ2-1,CASSYEGGYEQFF
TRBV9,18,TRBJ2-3,CASSVEGEGGLALDTQYF
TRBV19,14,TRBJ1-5,CASTQGTVNQPQHF
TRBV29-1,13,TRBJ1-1,CSVVKGENTEAFF
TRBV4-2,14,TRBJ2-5,CASSLWGQPETQYF
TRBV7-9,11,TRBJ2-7,CASAASYEQYF
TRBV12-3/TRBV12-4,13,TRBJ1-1,CASSFTANTEAFF
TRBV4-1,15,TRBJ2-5,CASSQERAGRETQYF
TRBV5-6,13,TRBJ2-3,CASWRGGMDTQYF
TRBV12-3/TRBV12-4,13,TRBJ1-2,CASRDRANYGYTF
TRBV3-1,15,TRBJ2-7,CASSQYWTSPYEQYF
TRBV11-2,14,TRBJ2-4,CASSLRTDKNIQYF
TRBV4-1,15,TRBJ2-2,CASSERTGNTGELFF
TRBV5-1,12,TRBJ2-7,CASSNPGTEQYF
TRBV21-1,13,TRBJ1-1,CASSPGPMCLAFF
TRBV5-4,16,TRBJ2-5,CASSLEAGGLQETQYF
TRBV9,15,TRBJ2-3,CASSVGGGLKDTQYF
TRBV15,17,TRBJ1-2,CATSRTLGRESNYGYTF
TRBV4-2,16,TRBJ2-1,CASSETALISYNEQFF
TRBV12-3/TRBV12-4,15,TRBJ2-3,CASRSTGGKRNTQYF
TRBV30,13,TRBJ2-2,CAGRGVSTGELFF
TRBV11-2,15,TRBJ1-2,CASSSTRARARGYTF
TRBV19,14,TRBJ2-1,CASSPEGSYNEQFF
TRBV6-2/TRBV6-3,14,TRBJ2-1,CASSYWGMGREQFF
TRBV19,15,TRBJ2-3,CASSIRREVADTQYF
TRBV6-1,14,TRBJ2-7,CASSQTGRSSEQYF
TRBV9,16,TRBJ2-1,CASSGILAGGFNEQFF
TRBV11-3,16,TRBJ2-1,CASSPTPRLPYNEQFF
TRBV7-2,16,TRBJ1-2,CASSSYRDRVGYGYTF
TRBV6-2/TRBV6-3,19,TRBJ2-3,CASRPINTGTGDRWDTQYF
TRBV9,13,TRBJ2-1,CASSATGNNEQFF
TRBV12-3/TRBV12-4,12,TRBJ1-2,CASNYANYGYTF
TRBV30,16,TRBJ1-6,CAWISPGQGTHSPLHF
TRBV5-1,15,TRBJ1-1,CASSLEGTGGTEAFF